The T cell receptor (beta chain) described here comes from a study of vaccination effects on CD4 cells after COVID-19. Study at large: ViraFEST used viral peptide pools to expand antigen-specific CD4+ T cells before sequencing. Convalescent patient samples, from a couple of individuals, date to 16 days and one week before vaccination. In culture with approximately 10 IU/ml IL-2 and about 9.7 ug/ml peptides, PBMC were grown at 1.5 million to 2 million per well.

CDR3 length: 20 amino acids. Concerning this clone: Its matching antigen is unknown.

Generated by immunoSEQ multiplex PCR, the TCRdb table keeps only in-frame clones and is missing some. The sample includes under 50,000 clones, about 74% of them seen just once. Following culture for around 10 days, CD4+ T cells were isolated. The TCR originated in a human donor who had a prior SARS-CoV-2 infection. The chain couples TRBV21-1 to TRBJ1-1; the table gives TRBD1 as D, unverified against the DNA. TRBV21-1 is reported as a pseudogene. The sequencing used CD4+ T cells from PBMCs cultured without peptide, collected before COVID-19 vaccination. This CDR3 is CASSRANRGCRNYMNTEAFF. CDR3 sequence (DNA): TGTGCCAGCAGTCGCGCCAACAGGGGCTGTAGGAACTACATGAACACTGAAGCTTTCTTT.